This record covers a single T cell receptor (beta chain). Original methodology: For nucleated cells, counts were estimated from reference gene primer amplification. Profiling relied on immunoSEQ multiplex PCR, and the TCRdb table lists in-frame clones only, not all of them. The DNA was the basis for D and trimming; V, J and clone size are from that table. The data show under 450,000 clones, roughly 87% seen once. V lost 5 bases, J lost 4 bases, and 11 bases stayed unmatched. Germline CDR1 and CDR2: KGHSH and LQKENI. CDR3 size: 16 residues. The sample originates from a study of blood T cell repertoires in COVID-19.

Sequenced material: PBMCs or T cells enriched from blood (not recorded which). This TCR derives from a woman aged 45-59 years who had recovered from COVID-19. The chain couples TRBV18 to TRBJ1-1, with 9 nucleotides matching TRBD1. The CDR3 loop is CASSLRQGESATEAFF. CDR3 coding DNA: TGTGCCAGCTCATTACGACAGGGGGAGTCGGCCACTGAAGCTTTCTTT.